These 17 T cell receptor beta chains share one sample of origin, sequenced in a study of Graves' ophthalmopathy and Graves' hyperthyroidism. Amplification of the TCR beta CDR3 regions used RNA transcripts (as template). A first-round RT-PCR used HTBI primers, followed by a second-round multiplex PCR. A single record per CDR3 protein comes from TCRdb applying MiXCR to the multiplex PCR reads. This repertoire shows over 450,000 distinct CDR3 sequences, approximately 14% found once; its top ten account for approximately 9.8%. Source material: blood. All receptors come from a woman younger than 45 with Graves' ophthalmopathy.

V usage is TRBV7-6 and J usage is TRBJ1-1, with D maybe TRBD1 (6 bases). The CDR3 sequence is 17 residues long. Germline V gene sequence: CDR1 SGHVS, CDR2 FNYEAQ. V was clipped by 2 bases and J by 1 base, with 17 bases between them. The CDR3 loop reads CASSLMAGEGWNTEAFF. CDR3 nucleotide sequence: TGTGCCAGCAGCTTAATGGCAGGGGAGGGTTGGAACACTGAAGCTTTCTTT.

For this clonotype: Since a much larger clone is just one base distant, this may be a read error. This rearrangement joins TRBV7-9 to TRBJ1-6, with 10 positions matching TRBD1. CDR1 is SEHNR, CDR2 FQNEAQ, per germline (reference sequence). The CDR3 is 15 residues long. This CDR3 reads CASSQTTGGNSHLHF. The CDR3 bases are TGTGCCAGCAGCCAAACGACAGGGGGCAATTCACACCTCCACTTT.

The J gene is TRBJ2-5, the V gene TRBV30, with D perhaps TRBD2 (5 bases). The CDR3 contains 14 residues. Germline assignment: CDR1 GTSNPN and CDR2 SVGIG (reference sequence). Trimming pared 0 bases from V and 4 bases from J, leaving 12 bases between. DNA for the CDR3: TGTGCCTGGAGTGTATCGGGGTTGCGAGAGACCCAGTACTTC. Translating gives CAWSVSGLRETQYF.

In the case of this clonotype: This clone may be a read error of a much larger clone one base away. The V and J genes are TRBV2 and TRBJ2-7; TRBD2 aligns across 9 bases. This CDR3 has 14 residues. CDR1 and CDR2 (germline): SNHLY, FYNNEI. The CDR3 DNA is TGTGCCACCTCGTTATTAGCGGGAGACAAGGAGCAGTGCTTC. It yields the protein CATSLLAGDKEQCF.

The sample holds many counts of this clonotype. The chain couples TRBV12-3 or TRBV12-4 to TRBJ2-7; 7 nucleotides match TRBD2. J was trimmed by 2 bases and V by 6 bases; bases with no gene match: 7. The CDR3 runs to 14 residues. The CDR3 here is CASRESGDAYEQYF. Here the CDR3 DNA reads TGTGCCAGCAGGGAAAGCGGGGACGCCTACGAGCAGTACTTC.

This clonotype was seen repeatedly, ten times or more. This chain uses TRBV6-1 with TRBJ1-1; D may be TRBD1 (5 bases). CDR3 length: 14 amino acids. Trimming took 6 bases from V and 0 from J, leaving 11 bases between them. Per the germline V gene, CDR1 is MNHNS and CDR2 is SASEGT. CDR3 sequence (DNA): TGTGCCAGCAGAGAGACAGAACTGAACACTGAAGCTTTCTTT. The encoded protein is CASRETELNTEAFF.

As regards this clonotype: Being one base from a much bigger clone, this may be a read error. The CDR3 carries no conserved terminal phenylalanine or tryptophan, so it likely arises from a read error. CDR3 residues: CASSYSSRGNQPQHY. As DNA, the CDR3 is TGTGCCAGCAGTTACTCCTCCCGGGGCAATCAGCCCCAGCATTAT. This chain uses TRBV6-5 with TRBJ1-5, with unresolved D. Germline V gene lookup returns CDR1 MNHEY and CDR2 SVGAGI. CDR3 length: 15 amino acids. The V and J ends lost 0 bases and 2 bases respectively, with 8 bases between them.

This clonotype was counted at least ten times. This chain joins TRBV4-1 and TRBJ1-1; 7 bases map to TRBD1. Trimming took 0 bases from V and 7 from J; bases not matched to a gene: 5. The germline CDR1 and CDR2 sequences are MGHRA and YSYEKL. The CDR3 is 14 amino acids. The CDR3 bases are TGCGCCAGCAGCCAAGAGGGAAGACAGGGTGAAGCTTTCTTT. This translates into CASSQEGRQGEAFF.

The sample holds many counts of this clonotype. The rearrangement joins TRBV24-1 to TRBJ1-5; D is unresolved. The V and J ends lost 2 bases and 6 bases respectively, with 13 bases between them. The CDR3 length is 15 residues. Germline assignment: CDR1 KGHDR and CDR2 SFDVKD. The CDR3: CATSDSGGVVQPQHF. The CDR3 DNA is TGTGCCACCAGTGATTCTGGTGGGGTTGTTCAGCCCCAGCATTTT.

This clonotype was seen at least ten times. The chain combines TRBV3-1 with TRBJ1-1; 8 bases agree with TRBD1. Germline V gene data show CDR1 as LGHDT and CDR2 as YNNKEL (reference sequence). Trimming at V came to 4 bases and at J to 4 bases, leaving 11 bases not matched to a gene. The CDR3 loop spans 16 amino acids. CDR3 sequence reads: CASSRTQGAWGTEAFF. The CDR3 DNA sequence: TGTGCCAGCAGCCGAACTCAGGGGGCTTGGGGCACTGAAGCTTTCTTT.

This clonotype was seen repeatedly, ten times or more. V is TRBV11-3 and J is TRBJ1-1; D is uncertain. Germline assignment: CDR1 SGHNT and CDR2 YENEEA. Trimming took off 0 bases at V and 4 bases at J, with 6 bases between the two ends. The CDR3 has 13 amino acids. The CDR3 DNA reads TGTGCCAGCAGCTTAGAAGGGAGCACTGAAGCTTTCTTT. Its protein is CASSLEGSTEAFF.

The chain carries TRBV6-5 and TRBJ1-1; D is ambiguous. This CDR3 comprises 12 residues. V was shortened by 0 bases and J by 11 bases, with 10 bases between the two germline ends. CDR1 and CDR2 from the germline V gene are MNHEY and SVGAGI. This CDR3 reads CASSYSGKKAFF. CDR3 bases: TGTGCCAGCAGTTACTCGGGAAAGAAGGCTTTCTTT.

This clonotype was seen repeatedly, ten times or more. The CDR3 sequence: CASRGDSHSNQPQHF. In nucleotides, the CDR3 is TGTGCCAGCAGGGGGGACAGCCATAGCAATCAGCCCCAGCATTTT. V is TRBV12-3 or TRBV12-4 and J is TRBJ1-5; 7 bases match TRBD1. This CDR3 spans 15 amino acids. With V trimmed by 6 bases and J by 0 bases, 5 bases remained unmatched.

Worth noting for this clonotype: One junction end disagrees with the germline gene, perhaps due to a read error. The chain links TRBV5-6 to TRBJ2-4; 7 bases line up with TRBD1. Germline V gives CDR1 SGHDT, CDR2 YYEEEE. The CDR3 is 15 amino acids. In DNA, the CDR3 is TGTGCCAGCAGCTTGGCCGGGACAGCCAAAAACATTAAGTACTTC. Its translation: CASSLAGTAKNIKYF.

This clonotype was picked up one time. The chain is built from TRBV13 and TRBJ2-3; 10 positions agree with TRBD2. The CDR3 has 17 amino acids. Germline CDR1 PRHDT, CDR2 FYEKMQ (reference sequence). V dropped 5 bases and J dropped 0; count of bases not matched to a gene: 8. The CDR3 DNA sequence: TGTGCCAGCAGCCCCGGCGGACTAGCGGCTAGCACAGATACGCAGTATTTT. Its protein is CASSPGGLAASTDTQYF.

The CDR3 DNA sequence: TGCAGTGACAAACTCGCCCTTAGCAATCAGCCCCAGCATTTT. Its translation is CSDKLALSNQPQHF. The chain is built from TRBV20-1 and TRBJ1-5; the D is unclear. With 7 bases removed from V and 0 bases from J, the gap between germline ends came to 13 bases. This CDR3 comprises 14 residues. Germline loops: CDR1 DFQATT, CDR2 SNEGSKA (reference sequence).

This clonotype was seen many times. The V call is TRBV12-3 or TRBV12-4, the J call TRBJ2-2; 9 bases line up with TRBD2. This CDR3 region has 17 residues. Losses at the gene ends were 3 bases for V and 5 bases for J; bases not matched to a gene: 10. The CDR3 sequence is CASSFGLAGVGTGELFF. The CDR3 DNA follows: TGTGCCAGCAGTTTCGGTTTAGCGGGAGTGGGGACCGGGGAGCTGTTTTTT.